This passage covers 2 T cell receptor beta chains from one sample sequenced in a study of blood T cells in healthy people across ages. Through a sample-barcoded 5' primer and a J-beta primer mix, a second PCR was run for roughly 6 to 12 cycles. From the 5' RACE reads, TCRdb called clonotypes with MiXCR, one entry per CDR3 protein. The repertoire holds about 1.4 million distinct CDR3 sequences, with 45% to 70% as singletons. Material: blood. Receptors originate from a man younger than 35 in good health.

CDR3 nucleotides: TGTGCCAGCAGCTTAACTACAGGGGATGAGCAGTTCTTC. It specifies CASSLTTGDEQFF. The gene calls are TRBV7-9 and TRBJ2-1; 7 bases match TRBD1. In germline, CDR1 is SEHNR, CDR2 FQNEAQ (reference sequence). Unmatched junction bases numbered 3, after V lost 2 bases and J lost 8 bases. This CDR3 is 13 amino acids long.

The chain couples TRBV29-1 to TRBJ1-1, with a tentative D call TRBD1 (6 bases). The germline V and J ends were trimmed by 4 bases and 1 base, with 10 bases remaining between them. Germline V lookup: CDR1 SQVTM, CDR2 ANQGSEA. This CDR3 spans 13 amino acids. CDR3 sequence: CSVGRTENTEAFF. DNA for the CDR3: TGCAGCGTTGGGAGGACAGAGAACACTGAAGCTTTCTTT.